Shown below are 5 T cell receptor beta chains from a single sample sequenced in a study of OX40 agonist ivuxolimab in advanced cancers. The library was prepared using the immunoSEQ multiplex PCR assay. TCRdb holds this immuneACCESS table with in-frame rearrangements only. Some clones are missing; in checked studies, unresolved V genes explain under half, and the rest has no known cause. A total of roughly 60,000 clones appear in this sample, around 93% of them only once. About 0.44% of the sample rests with the top ten. Sequencing was performed on CD4+ or CD8+ T cells sorted from blood, taken in a trial of the OX40 agonist ivuxolimab. The receptor set was obtained from an adult with an advanced solid tumor such as melanoma, head and neck, liver or kidney cancer.

The chain has TRBV7-2 and TRBJ2-7; TRBD2 agrees at 12 bases. The CDR3 covers 14 residues. V trimming: 8 bases; J trimming: 7 bases; junction bases outside the gene matches: 9. The germline gives CDR1 SGHTA, CDR2 FQGNSA. CDR3 DNA: TGTGCCAGCGTTCTAGCGGGAGGGGAGGGAGAGCAGTACTTC. Amino acids: CASVLAGGEGEQYF.

This chain joins TRBV5-6 and TRBJ1-4; the match to TRBD1 covers 12 bases. The CDR3 consists of 17 residues. V was clipped by 4 bases and J by 4 bases; unmatched bases: 8. Germline assignment: CDR1 SGHDT and CDR2 YYEEEE. This CDR3 reads CASSTGTGGGSNEKLFF. In nucleotides, the CDR3 is TGTGCCAGCAGCACCGGGACAGGGGGCGGTAGTAATGAAAAACTGTTTTTT.

The J gene is TRBJ2-5, the V gene TRBV6-6; 10 bases map to TRBD1. CDR1 is MNHNY and CDR2 is SVGAGI in the germline V gene (reference sequence). V was clipped by 2 bases and J by 5 bases; unmatched bases: 5. There are 15 residues in the CDR3. In DNA, the CDR3 is TGTGCCAGCAGTTACCGGACAGGGGGTAAGGAGACCCAGTACTTC. This translates into CASSYRTGGKETQYF.

DNA for the CDR3: TGTGCCATCAGTGAGTTCACGCAGGAGGAGAACTATGGCTACACCTTC. Amino acids: CAISEFTQEENYGYTF. This rearrangement joins TRBV10-3 to TRBJ1-2; no firm D call. The CDR3 runs 16 residues. V lost 1 base, J lost 2 bases, and 14 bases lay in between. The germline V gene has CDR1 ENHRY and CDR2 SYGVKD.

A single count supports this clone. The V gene is TRBV19, the J gene TRBJ2-3; possible D gene TRBD1, 6 bases. There are 17 residues in the CDR3. Trimming stripped 6 bases from V and 0 bases from J, with 19 bases between. Germline V lookup: CDR1 LNHDA, CDR2 SQIVND (reference sequence). The CDR3 bases are TGTGCCAGTAGAAAAAGGGGACAATCTCCTAGCACAGATACGCAGTATTTT. This codes for CASRKRGQSPSTDTQYF.